This T cell receptor (beta chain) was identified during a study of early T cells in non-severe SARS-CoV-2 infection. Study as a whole: From unsorted whole blood, bulk RNA was sequenced, and the chains remained unpaired.

V was clipped by 5 bases and J by 6 bases, with 17 bases between them. From germline, CDR1 is DFQATT and CDR2 SNEGSKA (reference sequence). CDR3 size: 13 residues. Whole-study findings and limits: The study's VDJdb matching favored anti-spike CD8 responses and missed private and CD4 specificities.

Many counts were recorded for this clonotype. Its antigen is still unknown. Researchers attached unique molecular identifiers to individual cDNA molecules. From the 5' RACE reads, TCRdb called clonotypes with MiXCR, one entry per CDR3 protein. The table records 29,000 or so distinct CDR3 sequences, more than 5% of them present only once. The genes are TRBV20-1 and TRBJ2-7; possibly TRBD1 for D (6 bases). Input material: whole blood. The sequence was obtained from an adult who was a healthcare worker with PCR-confirmed SARS-CoV-2 infection or an uninfected control (not recorded which). CDR3 DNA sequence: TGCAGTGCTCAGCACAGGGATTTGGTCGAGCAGTACTTC. Translation gives CSAQHRDLVEQYF.